This TCR beta chain was retrieved from a study of T cell responses to AZD1222 COVID-19 vaccine. Overall study findings and caveats: Repertoire samples came only from after the peak T cell response.

The protocol was immunoSEQ multiplex PCR, while the TCRdb copy is restricted to in-frame clones and leaves out a portion. The sample carries tens of thousands of clones, 89% recorded once. The germline V gene has CDR1 SGHVS and CDR2 FQNEAQ. The CDR3 is 14 amino acids. The ends were cut back, 3 bases at V and 4 bases at J, with 12 bases in the middle. Comment on this clone: Its antigen is as yet unknown.

The TCR originated in an adult in good health. Specimen: peripheral blood, collected on day 0 of AZD1222 vaccination. The rearrangement links TRBV7-8 to TRBJ1-2; tentatively, D is TRBD1 (6 bases). The CDR3 loop reads CASSFLRGSYGYTF. For the CDR3, the DNA is TGTGCCAGCAGCTTCCTCAGGGGTAGCTATGGCTACACCTTC.